These 29 T cell receptor beta chains share one sample of origin, sequenced in a study of shared T cell receptors in the human thymus. Using immunoSEQ multiplex PCR, the repertoire was profiled, and TCRdb retains in-frame clones only, with some absent. The top ten clones hold approximately 0.018% of a sample with about 400,000 clones, approximately 95% of them seen once. The sample consisted of thymocytes. The receptors stem from a human donor.

This chain uses TRBV6-5 with TRBJ2-1, with no clear D. This CDR3 comprises 12 residues. V was cut by 8 bases and J by 5 bases, with 10 bases left in between. The germline CDR1 and CDR2 sequences are MNHEY and SVGAGI. CDR3 sequence reads: CASGAPDNEQFF. The DNA of the CDR3 is TGTGCCAGCGGCGCACCAGACAATGAGCAGTTCTTC.

About this clone itself: Other DNA sequences from this sample encode an identical CDR3 as well. The rearrangement links TRBV25-1 to TRBJ1-2, with a weak D call TRBD1 (5 bases). CDR3 size: 15 residues. Per germline, CDR1 MGHDK and CDR2 SYGVNS. V lost 3 bases and J lost 6, with 17 bases in between. Here the CDR3 DNA reads TGTGCCAGCAGTGATCAGACGGGGGTTCGGGATGGCTACACCTTC. This gives the protein CASSDQTGVRDGYTF.

The CDR3 DNA reads TGTGCCAGCAGCTCGACTAGCGGGAGGGTAGACGAGCAGTTCTTC. Residues: CASSSTSGRVDEQFF. The genes are TRBV7-2 and TRBJ2-1, with 14 bases that match TRBD2. After removal of 4 bases from V and 10 bases from J, the junction contained 6 bases not matched to a gene. Germline CDR1 is SGHTA and CDR2 is FQGNSA. This CDR3 region has 15 residues.

In its sample, this clone was seen once. The genes are TRBV7-6 and TRBJ2-1; 10 nucleotides agree with TRBD2. This CDR3 has 15 residues. J was trimmed by 9 bases and V by 5 bases; bases with no gene match: 10. The V gene's germline CDR1 is SGHVS and CDR2 FNYEAQ. The CDR3 reads CASSPGPSGSSEQFF. The CDR3 nucleotides read TGTGCCAGCAGCCCGGGGCCTAGCGGGAGCAGTGAGCAGTTCTTC. Variable domain in full (rest from reference TRBV7-6 and TRBJ2-1): GAGVSQSPRYKVTKRGQDVALRCDPISGHVSLYWYRQALGQGPEFLTYFNYEAQQDKSGLPNDRFSAERPEGSISTLTIQRTEQRDSAMYRCASSPGPSGSSEQFFGPGTRLTVL.

This chain joins TRBV30 and TRBJ1-1; a weak D match, TRBD1 (6 bases). Germline CDR1 is GTSNPN and CDR2 is SVGIG (reference sequence). V lost 1 base and J lost 0, with 9 bases in between. The CDR3 is 14 residues long. This CDR3 reads CAWSGRQVNTEAFF. For the CDR3, the DNA is TGTGCCTGGAGTGGTAGACAGGTGAACACTGAAGCTTTCTTT.

V is TRBV5-5 and J is TRBJ2-1, with TRBD2 matching over 10 bases. Losses at the gene ends were 0 bases for V and 7 bases for J; bases not matched to a gene: 7. From germline, CDR1 is SGHKS and CDR2 YYEKEE (reference sequence). The CDR3 runs to 16 residues. CDR3 in DNA: TGTGCCAGCAGCTTGGCCGGGACTAGCGCGAGGAATGAGCAGTTCTTC. Translated, it gives CASSLAGTSARNEQFF. The full variable domain, rest sourced from reference TRBV5-5 and TRBJ2-1, is DAGVTQSPTHLIKTRGQQVTLRCSPISGHKSVSWYQQVLGQGPQFIFQYYEKEERGRGNFPDRFSARQFPNYSSELNVNALLLGDSALYLCASSLAGTSARNEQFFGPGTRLTVL.

The chain is built from TRBV7-2 and TRBJ2-7; 12 bases are a match to TRBD1. This CDR3 is built from 14 residues. V gave up 6 bases and J gave up 5 bases; unmatched junction bases: 5. CDR1 is SGHTA, CDR2 FQGNSA, per germline. In nucleotides, the CDR3 is TGTGCCAGCAGTAGGGACAGGGGGCCCAACGAGCAGTACTTC. Translated: CASSRDRGPNEQYF.

This chain joins TRBV5-8 and TRBJ1-4; no clear D. V was clipped by 0 bases and J by 4 bases, with 10 bases between them. The germline V gene has CDR1 SGHTS and CDR2 YDEGEE. The CDR3 has 15 amino acids. The CDR3 loop reads CASSLGVGRNEKLFF. In DNA form, the CDR3 reads TGTGCCAGCAGCTTGGGGGTAGGCCGTAATGAAAAACTGTTTTTT.

This chain connects TRBV5-1 to TRBJ2-7, with D maybe TRBD1 (5 bases). This CDR3 is 15 amino acids long. V lost 2 bases to trimming and J lost 4 bases, with 16 bases between them. Germline CDR1 and CDR2: SGHRS and YFSETQ. The CDR3 region has the DNA TGCGCCAGCAGCTTTGTCCCAGGGTCCGGGTACGAGCAGTACTTC. Its protein product is CASSFVPGSGYEQYF.

This chain uses TRBV7-3 with TRBJ2-1; no firm D call. This CDR3 comprises 15 residues. Germline V CDR1 and CDR2: SGHTA, FQGTGA. The germline V and J ends were trimmed by 6 bases and 2 bases, with 14 bases remaining between them. The CDR3 DNA reads as TGTGCCAGCAGACCACCTAGAACCCCCTACAATGAGCAGTTCTTC. Translating it yields CASRPPRTPYNEQFF.

The genes are TRBV15 and TRBJ1-4; D may be TRBD1 (6 bases). Trimming took off 5 bases at V and 3 bases at J, with 16 bases between the two ends. Germline V gene lookup returns CDR1 LNHNV and CDR2 YYDKDF (reference sequence). CDR3 length: 16 residues. The CDR3 DNA reads TGTGCCACCAGCCAACCCAGGGGTCGGTCTAATGAAAAACTGTTTTTT. This codes for CATSQPRGRSNEKLFF.

This sequence joins TRBV7-2 and TRBJ1-1, with unresolved D. Germline V CDR1 and CDR2: SGHTA, FQGNSA. The CDR3 contains 12 residues. V was shortened by 5 bases and J by 1 base, with 5 bases between the two germline ends. CDR3 sequence reads: CASSPQNTEAFF. CDR3 bases: TGTGCCAGCAGCCCACAGAACACTGAAGCTTTCTTT. Full variable domain (remainder filled in from reference TRBV7-2 and TRBJ1-1): GAGVSQSPSNKVTEKGKDVELRCDPISGHTALYWYRQSLGQGLEFLIYFQGNSAPDKSGLPSDRFSAERTGGSVSTLTIQRTQQEDSAVYLCASSPQNTEAFFGQGTRLTVV.

This chain links TRBV27 with TRBJ2-1; 10 bases match TRBD2. CDR1 is MNHEY and CDR2 is SMNVEV in the germline V gene (reference sequence). V gave up 2 bases and J gave up 2 bases; unmatched junction bases: 9. CDR3 length: 18 residues. In nucleotides, the CDR3 is TGTGCCAGCAGTTTAGGGTTAGCGGGAGGTCGACCCTACAATGAGCAGTTCTTC. Its translation: CASSLGLAGGRPYNEQFF.

The rearrangement links TRBV7-2 to TRBJ2-3, with D tentatively TRBD1 or TRBD2 (5 bases each). The CDR3 spans 16 residues. The V end was cut by 7 bases, the J end by 4 bases, with 21 bases between. The germline V gene has CDR1 SGHTA and CDR2 FQGNSA. The chain's CDR3 is CASIARDVIRADTQYF. In DNA form, the CDR3 reads TGTGCCAGCATCGCCCGGGACGTAATTCGCGCAGATACGCAGTATTTT.

The chain links TRBV30 to TRBJ1-2; 9 bases match TRBD1. The junction had 15 bases not matched to a gene; V was cut back by 0 bases and J by 4 bases. The CDR3 covers 18 residues. Germline V lookup: CDR1 GTSNPN, CDR2 SVGIG (reference sequence). CDR3: CAWSVYRDRGSGSYGYTF. The DNA for the CDR3 is TGTGCCTGGAGTGTATACAGAGACAGGGGGTCAGGAAGCTATGGCTACACCTTC.

The chain couples TRBV27 to TRBJ2-1; TRBD2 agrees at 10 bases. V was pared by 8 bases and J by 6 bases, with 7 bases of the junction left unmatched. This CDR3 is 14 amino acids long. CDR1 and CDR2 from the germline V gene are MNHEY and SMNVEV (reference sequence). The CDR3 protein is CASESGRGINEQFF. CDR3 nucleotide sequence: TGTGCCAGCGAAAGCGGGAGGGGTATCAATGAGCAGTTCTTC.

V is TRBV5-1 and J is TRBJ2-6; D remains unclear. This CDR3 comprises 16 residues. Per germline, CDR1 SGHRS and CDR2 YFSETQ. V was pared by 0 bases and J by 2 bases, with 9 bases between. The CDR3 is CASSLEGPAGANVLTF. CDR3 sequence (DNA): TGCGCCAGCAGCTTGGAGGGTCCGGCTGGGGCCAACGTCCTGACTTTC.

This chain uses TRBV19 with TRBJ1-3, with 7 bases lining up with TRBD1. The germline CDR1 and CDR2 sequences are LNHDA and SQIVND (reference sequence). The ends lost 4 bases at V and 3 bases at J; junction bases unmatched: 12. The CDR3 is 17 amino acids. The CDR3 here is CASSNRGKRPIGNTIYF. The DNA of the CDR3 is TGTGCCAGTAGTAACAGGGGAAAGCGACCGATTGGAAACACCATATATTTT.

This chain uses TRBV10-3 with TRBJ2-6; 7 bases align to TRBD1. The CDR3 contains 20 residues. V was pared by 8 bases and J by 0 bases, with 19 bases of the junction left unmatched. Germline CDR1 and CDR2: ENHRY and SYGVKD. CDR3 in DNA: TGTGCCATCGATAAACCGACAGGGTATACACAAAGCTCTGGGGCCAACGTCCTGACTTTC. Its protein is CAIDKPTGYTQSSGANVLTF.

V gene TRBV27 combines with J gene TRBJ2-7; D may be TRBD2 (6 bases). The CDR3 is made up of 16 amino acids. The V gene lost 4 bases and the J gene lost 4 bases, with 20 bases spanning the gap. Germline assignment: CDR1 MNHEY and CDR2 SMNVEV (reference sequence). CDR3 residues: CASSWFGTLSVYEQYF. The CDR3 coding sequence is TGTGCCAGCAGTTGGTTCGGGACTCTTTCTGTGTACGAGCAGTACTTC.

The count of this clone is one. The V gene is TRBV9, the J gene TRBJ2-5; 9 bases align to TRBD2. The V and J ends lost 4 bases and 4 bases, in that order; junction bases with no gene match: 11. CDR1 and CDR2 (germline): SGDLS, YYNGEE. The CDR3 runs to 16 residues. Here the CDR3 DNA reads TGTGCCAGCAGCATCGCCGGGCGGGAGGGCCGAGAGACCCAGTACTTC. Protein product: CASSIAGREGRETQYF.

The chain is built from TRBV27 and TRBJ2-2; the D call may be TRBD1 or TRBD2 (5 bases each). The germline V and J ends were trimmed by 1 base and 3 bases, with 15 bases remaining between them. The CDR3 spans 17 residues. Germline V lookup: CDR1 MNHEY, CDR2 SMNVEV (reference sequence). The CDR3 reads CASSLCRGRPDTGELFF. The CDR3 nucleotides read TGTGCCAGCAGTTTATGCCGGGGACGTCCTGACACCGGGGAGCTGTTTTTT.

The chain uses TRBV23-1 and TRBJ2-1; D is unresolved. TRBV23-1 is known as an ORF, though its function is uncertain. The CDR3 length is 12 residues. V lost 4 bases to trimming and J lost 9 bases, with 10 bases between them. CDR3 coding DNA: TGCGCCAGCAGTCGGCGGAGCCCTGAGCAGTTCTTC. This translates into CASSRRSPEQFF.

The chain combines TRBV5-5 with TRBJ2-7; D gene uncertain. The V gene lost 0 bases and the J gene lost 2 bases, with 6 bases spanning the gap. The CDR3 runs 13 residues. CDR1 is SGHKS, CDR2 YYEKEE, per germline (reference sequence). The CDR3: CASSLGPTYEQYF. The CDR3 nucleotides are TGTGCCAGCAGCTTGGGACCCACCTACGAGCAGTACTTC.

This chain uses TRBV6-6 with TRBJ2-5, with 10 bases fitting TRBD2. CDR3 length: 14 amino acids. The germline V gene has CDR1 MNHNY and CDR2 SVGAGI (reference sequence). V was clipped by 6 bases and J by 5 bases; unmatched bases: 6. The CDR3 loop reads CASSYLAGAETQYF. Written as DNA, the CDR3 is TGTGCCAGCAGCTATCTAGCGGGAGCGGAGACCCAGTACTTC.

The CDR3, as DNA: TGTGCCAGCAGCTTACTTATCCGAACTAGCGGGAAAGAAGAGACCCAGTACTTC. Protein: CASSLLIRTSGKEETQYF. This rearrangement joins TRBV7-9 to TRBJ2-5; 10 bases fit TRBD2. V was pared by 2 bases and J by 3 bases, with 12 bases of the junction left unmatched. This CDR3 contains 18 residues. Germline lookup yields CDR1 SEHNR and CDR2 FQNEAQ (reference sequence). The full variable domain, completed using reference TRBV7-9 and TRBJ2-5, is DTGVSQNPRHKITKRGQNVTFRCDPISEHNRLYWYRQTLGQGPEFLTYFQNEAQLEKSRLLSDRFSAERPKGSFSTLEIQRTEQGDSAMYLCASSLLIRTSGKEETQYFGPGTRLLVL.

This clone is a singleton in its sample. The chain employs TRBV5-5 and TRBJ2-7; D is unclear. The germline V gene encodes CDR1 SGHKS and CDR2 YYEKEE (reference sequence). Trimming took 0 bases from V and 4 from J, leaving 11 bases between them. The CDR3 sequence is 14 residues long. The DNA for the CDR3 is TGTGCCAGCAGCTTGGGGTCACGCGATTACGAGCAGTACTTC. Encoded protein: CASSLGSRDYEQYF.

The genes are TRBV6-5 and TRBJ2-3; 7 bases match TRBD2. CDR3 size: 14 residues. Germline V gene lookup returns CDR1 MNHEY and CDR2 SVGAGI. V shed 7 bases and J 1 base; nucleotides not matched to a gene: 5. CDR3 nucleotide sequence: TGTGCCAGCAACCCTAGCGGTCGCACAGATACGCAGTATTTT. Encoded protein: CASNPSGRTDTQYF.

CDR3 region: CASSASGSPYEQYF. The DNA of the CDR3 is TGTGCCAGCAGTGCTAGCGGGAGCCCCTACGAGCAGTACTTC. The genes are TRBV6-1 and TRBJ2-7; 10 bases are a match to TRBD2. This CDR3 is 14 amino acids long. V trimming: 4 bases; J trimming: 2 bases; junction bases outside the gene matches: 2. In germline, CDR1 is MNHNS, CDR2 SASEGT.